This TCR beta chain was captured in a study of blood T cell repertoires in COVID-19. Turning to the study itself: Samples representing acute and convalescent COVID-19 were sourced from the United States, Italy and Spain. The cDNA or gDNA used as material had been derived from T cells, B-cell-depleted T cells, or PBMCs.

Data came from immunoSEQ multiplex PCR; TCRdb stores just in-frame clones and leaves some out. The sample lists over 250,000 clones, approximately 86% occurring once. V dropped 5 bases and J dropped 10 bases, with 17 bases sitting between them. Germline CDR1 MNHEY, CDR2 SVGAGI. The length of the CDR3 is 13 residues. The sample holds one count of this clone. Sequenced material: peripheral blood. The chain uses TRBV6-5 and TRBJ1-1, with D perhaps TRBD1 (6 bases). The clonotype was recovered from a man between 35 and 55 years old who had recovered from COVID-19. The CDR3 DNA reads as TGTGCCAGCAGTCCTCTCCCCACAGGGAGAGCTTTCTTT. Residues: CASSPLPTGRAFF.